This TCR beta chain was observed in a study of cytotoxic CD8 clonotypes in ibrutinib-treated CLL. Study details: Among the patients, ten to eleven presented as relapsed/refractory and 15 as treatment-naive; around 17 showed unmutated IGHV.

Comment on this clone: Its antigen remains unidentified.

Deep sequencing aimed at 1 in 200,000 to 1 in 1 million T cells' resolution. Assay used: immunoSEQ multiplex PCR; TCRdb lists only in-frame clones, some missing. The data contain under 150,000 clones, about 84% of them seen just once; the ten biggest clones take up about 7.6%. General study results and limits: The public clonotypes identified were infrequent and showed contraction or stability on treatment. Circulating CD8+ T-cell counts were tracked by baseline clonality, which exceeded that of age-matched healthy donors.

Germline CDR1 reads MGHRA; CDR2 reads YSYEKL. There are 17 residues in the CDR3. The V end was cut by 0 bases, the J end by 3 bases, with 16 bases between. The rearrangement links TRBV4-1 to TRBJ2-3; D possibly corresponds to TRBD2 (6 bases). Sample: PBMCs, taken after 36 months of ibrutinib treatment. The origin of this receptor is a human donor with chronic lymphocytic leukemia. CDR3 loop: CASSQDYTSRPTDTQYF. The CDR3 nucleotides read TGCGCCAGCAGCCAAGATTATACTAGCCGTCCGACAGATACGCAGTATTTT.